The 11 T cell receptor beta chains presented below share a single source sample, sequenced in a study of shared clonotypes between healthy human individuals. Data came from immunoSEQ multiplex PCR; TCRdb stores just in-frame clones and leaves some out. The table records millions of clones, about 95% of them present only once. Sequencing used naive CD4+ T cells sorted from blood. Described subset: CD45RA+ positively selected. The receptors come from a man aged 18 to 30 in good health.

The CDR3 DNA reads TGTGCCAGCAGCAAGGTCCCTGAGGCCCAGCATTTT. Amino acid sequence: CASSKVPEAQHF. V is TRBV7-2 and J is TRBJ1-5, with D unclear. V lost 5 bases and J 11 bases, leaving 13 bases between the germline ends. Germline CDR1 and CDR2: SGHTA and FQGNSA. CDR3 length: 12 residues.

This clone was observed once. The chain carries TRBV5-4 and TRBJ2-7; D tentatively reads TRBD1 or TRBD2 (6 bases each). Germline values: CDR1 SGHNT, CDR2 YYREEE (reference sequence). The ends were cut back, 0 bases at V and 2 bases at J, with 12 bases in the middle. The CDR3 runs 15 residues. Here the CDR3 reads CASSLGGAIPYEQYF. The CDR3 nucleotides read TGTGCCAGCAGCTTGGGGGGGGCTATTCCCTACGAGCAGTACTTC.

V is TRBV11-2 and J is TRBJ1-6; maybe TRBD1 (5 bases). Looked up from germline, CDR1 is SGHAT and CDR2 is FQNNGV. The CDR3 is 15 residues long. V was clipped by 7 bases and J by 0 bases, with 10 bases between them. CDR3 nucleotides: TGTGCCAGCACCGGGGGGAGCTCCTATAATTCACCCCTCCACTTT. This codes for CASTGGSSYNSPLHF.

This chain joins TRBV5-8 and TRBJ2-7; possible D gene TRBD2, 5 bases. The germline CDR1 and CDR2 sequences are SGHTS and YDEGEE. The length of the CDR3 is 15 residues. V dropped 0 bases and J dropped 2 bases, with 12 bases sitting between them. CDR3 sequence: CASSLALDYTYEQYF. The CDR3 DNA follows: TGTGCCAGCAGCTTGGCCCTCGACTACACCTACGAGCAGTACTTC.

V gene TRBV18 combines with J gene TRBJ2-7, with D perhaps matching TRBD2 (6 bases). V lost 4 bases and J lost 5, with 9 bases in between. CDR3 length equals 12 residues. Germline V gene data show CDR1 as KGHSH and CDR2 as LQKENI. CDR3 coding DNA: TGTGCCAGCTCACGAGGGAGGAACGAGCAGTACTTC. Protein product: CASSRGRNEQYF. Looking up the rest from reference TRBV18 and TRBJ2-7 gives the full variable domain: NAGVMQNPRHLVRRRGQEARLRCSPMKGHSHVYWYRQLPEEGLKFMVYLQKENIIDESGMPKERFSAEFPKEGPSILRIQQVVRGDSAAYFCASSRGRNEQYFGPGTRLTVT.

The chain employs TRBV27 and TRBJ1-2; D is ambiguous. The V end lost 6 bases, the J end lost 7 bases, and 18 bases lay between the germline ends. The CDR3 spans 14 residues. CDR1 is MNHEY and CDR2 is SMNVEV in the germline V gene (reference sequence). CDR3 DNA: TGTGCCAGCAGACCCGACGGGGTCCTCGGTGGCTACACCTTC. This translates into CASRPDGVLGGYTF.

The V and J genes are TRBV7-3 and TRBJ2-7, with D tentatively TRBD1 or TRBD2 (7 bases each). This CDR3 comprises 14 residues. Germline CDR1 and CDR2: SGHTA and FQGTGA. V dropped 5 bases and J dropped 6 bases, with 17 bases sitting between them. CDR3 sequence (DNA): TGTGCCAGCAGCCCTCAGGGGGGGTTAGGCGAGCAGTACTTC. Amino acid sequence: CASSPQGGLGEQYF. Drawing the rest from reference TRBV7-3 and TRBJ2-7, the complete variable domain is GAGVSQTPSNKVTEKGKYVELRCDPISGHTALYWYRQSLGQGPEFLIYFQGTGAADDSGLPNDRFFAVRPEGSVSTLKIQRTERGDSAVYLCASSPQGGLGEQYFGPGTRLTVT.

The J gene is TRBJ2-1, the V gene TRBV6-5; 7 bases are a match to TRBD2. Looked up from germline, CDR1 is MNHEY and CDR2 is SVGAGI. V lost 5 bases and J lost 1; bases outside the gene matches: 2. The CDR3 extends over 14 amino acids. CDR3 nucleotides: TGTGCCAGCAGTCCTAGCGGTTCCTACAATGAGCAGTTCTTC. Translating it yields CASSPSGSYNEQFF.

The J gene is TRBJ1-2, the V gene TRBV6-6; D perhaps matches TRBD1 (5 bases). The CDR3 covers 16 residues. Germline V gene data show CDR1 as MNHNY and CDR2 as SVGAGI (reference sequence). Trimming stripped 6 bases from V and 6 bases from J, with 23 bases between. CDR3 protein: CASRGANRGNDHGYTF. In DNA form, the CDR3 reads TGTGCCAGCAGAGGGGCGAACCGGGGGAATGACCATGGCTACACCTTC.

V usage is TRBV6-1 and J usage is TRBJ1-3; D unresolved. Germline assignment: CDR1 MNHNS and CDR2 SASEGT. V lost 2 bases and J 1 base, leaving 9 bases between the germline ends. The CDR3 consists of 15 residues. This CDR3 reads CASSERAVSGNTIYF. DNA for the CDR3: TGTGCCAGCAGTGAAAGGGCGGTTTCTGGAAACACCATATATTTT.

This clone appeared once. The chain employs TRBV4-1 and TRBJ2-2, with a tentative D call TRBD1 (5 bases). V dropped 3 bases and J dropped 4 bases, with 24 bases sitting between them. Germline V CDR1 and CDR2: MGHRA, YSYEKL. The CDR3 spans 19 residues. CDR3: CASSHPTTRQGPSTGELFF. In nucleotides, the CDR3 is TGCGCCAGCAGCCACCCCACTACGAGGCAGGGCCCTAGCACCGGGGAGCTGTTTTTT.